This TCR beta chain was recovered during a study of T-cell memory formation after mild COVID-19. This clonotype was seen repeatedly, ten times or more. Its antigen is currently unknown. Broader study findings: CD4/CD8 balance held among clones contracting day 15 to 85, and later expanders leaned CD4+.

Trimming at V came to 3 bases and at J to 4 bases, leaving 4 bases not matched to a gene. The V gene's germline CDR1 is SGHRS and CDR2 YFSETQ. The CDR3 runs 13 residues. From the 5' RACE reads, TCRdb called clonotypes with MiXCR, one entry per CDR3 protein. The sample consists of 350,000 to 550,000 distinct CDR3 sequences, roughly 18% of them appearing once. Sequences were obtained from PBMCs or a T cell subset sorted from them (not recorded which). The chain carries TRBV5-1 and TRBJ2-7; 7 bases are a match to TRBD1. The clonotype was recovered from a man aged 18 to 30 who had mild COVID-19 (a few samples of this study predate the infection). Cell type and time point are not known. CDR3: CASSSGQKYEQYF. CDR3 DNA: TGCGCCAGCAGCTCGGGACAGAAGTACGAGCAGTACTTC.